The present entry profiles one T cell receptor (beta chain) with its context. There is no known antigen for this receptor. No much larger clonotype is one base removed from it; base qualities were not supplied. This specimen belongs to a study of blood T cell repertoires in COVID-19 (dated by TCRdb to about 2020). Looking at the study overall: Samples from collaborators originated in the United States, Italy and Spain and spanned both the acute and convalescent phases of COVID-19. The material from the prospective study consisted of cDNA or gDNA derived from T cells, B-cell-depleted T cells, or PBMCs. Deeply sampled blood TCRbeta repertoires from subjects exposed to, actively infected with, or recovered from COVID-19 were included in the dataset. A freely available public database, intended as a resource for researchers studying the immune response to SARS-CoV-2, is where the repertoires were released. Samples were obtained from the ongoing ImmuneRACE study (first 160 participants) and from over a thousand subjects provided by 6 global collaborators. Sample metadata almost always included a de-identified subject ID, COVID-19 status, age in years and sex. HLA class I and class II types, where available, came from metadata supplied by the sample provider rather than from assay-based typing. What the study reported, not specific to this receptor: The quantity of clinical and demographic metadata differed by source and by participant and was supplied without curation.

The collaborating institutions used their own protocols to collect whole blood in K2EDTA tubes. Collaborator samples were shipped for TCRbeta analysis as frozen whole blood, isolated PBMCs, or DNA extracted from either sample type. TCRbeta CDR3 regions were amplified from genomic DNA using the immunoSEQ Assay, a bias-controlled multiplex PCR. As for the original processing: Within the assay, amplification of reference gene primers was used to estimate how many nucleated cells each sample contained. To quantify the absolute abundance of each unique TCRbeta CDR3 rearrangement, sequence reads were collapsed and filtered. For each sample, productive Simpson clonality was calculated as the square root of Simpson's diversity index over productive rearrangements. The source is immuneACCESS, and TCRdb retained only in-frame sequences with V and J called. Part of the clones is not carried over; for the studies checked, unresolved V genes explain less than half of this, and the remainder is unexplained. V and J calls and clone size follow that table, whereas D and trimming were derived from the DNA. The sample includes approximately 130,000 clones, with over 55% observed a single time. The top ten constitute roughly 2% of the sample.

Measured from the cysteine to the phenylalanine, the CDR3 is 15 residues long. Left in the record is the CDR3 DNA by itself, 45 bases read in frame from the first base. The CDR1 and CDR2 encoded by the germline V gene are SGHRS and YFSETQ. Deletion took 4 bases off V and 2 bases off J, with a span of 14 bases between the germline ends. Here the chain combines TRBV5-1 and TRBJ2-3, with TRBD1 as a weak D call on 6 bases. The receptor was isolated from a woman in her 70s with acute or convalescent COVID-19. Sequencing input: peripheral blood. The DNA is TGCGCCAGCAGCCCCTACAACAGGGACACAGATACGCAGTATTTT. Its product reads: CASSPYNRDTDTQYF.